This TCR beta chain was profiled in a study of CD8 T cells in Susac syndrome. The sample holds one count of this clonotype. RNA in amounts of roughly 0.5 to 1 ug was reverse transcribed with random hexamers. Each CDR3 protein gets one entry after TCRdb re-called the immunoSEQ multiplex PCR reads with MiXCR. The sample lists about 150,000 distinct CDR3 sequences; about 95% were seen once. FACS was used to enrich TEMRA cells, whereas the CD8+ and CD4+ T cells were obtained by negative isolation. The CDR3 length is 15 residues. J gave up 0 bases and V 7 bases, and 4 bases lay outside the gene matches. The chain joins TRBV12-3 or TRBV12-4 to TRBJ2-1, with 9 bases fitting TRBD2. Input material: CD4+ T cells from PBMCs. The sequence came from a human donor with Susac syndrome. The CDR3 spells CASNARGGSYNEQFF. As DNA, the CDR3 is TGTGCCAGCAACGCGCGGGGGGGCTCCTACAATGAGCAGTTCTTC.